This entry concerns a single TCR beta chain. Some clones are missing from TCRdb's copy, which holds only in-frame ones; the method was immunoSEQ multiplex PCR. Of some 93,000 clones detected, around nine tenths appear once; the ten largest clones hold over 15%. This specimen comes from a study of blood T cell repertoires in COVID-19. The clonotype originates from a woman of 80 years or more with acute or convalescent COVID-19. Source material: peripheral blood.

Here the CDR3 reads CASSPPPAERSGNTIYF. CDR3 sequence (DNA): TGCGCCAGCAGCCCCCCCCCAGCGGAGCGCTCTGGAAACACCATATATTTT. V is TRBV4-1 and J is TRBJ1-3; D gene unclear. The germline V and J ends were trimmed by 4 bases and 0 bases, with 16 bases remaining between them. This CDR3 has 17 residues. Looked up from germline, CDR1 is MGHRA and CDR2 is YSYEKL.